The 3 T cell receptor beta chains listed next were all sequenced from one sample in a study of blood T cells in healthy people across ages (dated by TCRdb to the mid-2010s). Library prep was done by 5' RACE. TCRdb lists the instrument as Illumina HiSeq 2500. A second PCR of roughly 6 to 12 cycles was performed with a sample-barcoded 5' primer and a J-beta primer mix. TCRdb cleaned the public reads at Q25 with fastp, built clones with MiXCR and kept in-frame beta chains. Rows are unified per CDR3 protein, each entry keeping the most common DNA and genes. This sample has approximately 1,000,000 distinct CDR3 sequences in its table, and under 45% of those were observed once. About 19% of the sample goes to the ten largest clones. Sequences were obtained from blood. The receptors derive from a woman aged 55-70 years in good health.

The J gene is TRBJ2-1, the V gene TRBV6-2 or TRBV6-3; 9 nucleotides line up with TRBD1. Germline assignment: CDR1 MNHEY and CDR2 SVGEGT. This CDR3 is 14 amino acids long. After removal of 4 bases from V and 7 bases from J, the junction contained 5 bases not matched to a gene. DNA of the CDR3: TGTGCCAGCAGTTCCCGGGACAGGGCGAATGAGCAGTTCTTC. It encodes CASSSRDRANEQFF.

This clonotype was seen at least ten times. The chain combines TRBV2 with TRBJ2-5, with D unresolved. Germline CDR1 SNHLY, CDR2 FYNNEI. Trimming took off 2 bases at V and 7 bases at J, with 8 bases between the two ends. CDR3 length: 12 amino acids. CDR3 sequence reads: CASSEPGRTQYF. DNA of the CDR3: TGTGCCAGCAGTGAACCGGGTCGGACCCAGTACTTC.

The chain combines TRBV9 with TRBJ2-7; D remains unclear. The CDR3 has 14 amino acids. V lost 0 bases to trimming and J lost 2 bases, with 9 bases between them. From germline, CDR1 is SGDLS and CDR2 YYNGEE. CDR3 bases: TGTGCCAGCAGCGTAGATCCGGGCCCCTACGAGCAGTACTTC. Amino acids: CASSVDPGPYEQYF.